These T cell receptor beta chains were read from a single sample in a study of patients and donors after allogeneic stem cell transplantation. One entry per CDR3 protein, called by TCRdb with MiXCR from the RT-PCR reads. The data show 800,000 to 1,000,000 distinct CDR3 sequences, with 15% to 20% seen just once and roughly 6% held by the top ten. Sequencing was carried out using blood, either unsorted or a sorted T cell fraction (not recorded which). The receptors here all came from a human donor who was either an allogeneic HSCT recipient or a stem cell or donor lymphocyte infusion donor (not recorded which). It is not recorded whose cells these are; they may come from a transplant donor. Each CDR3 is given with its conserved first and last residue. Fields, in order: J gene, V gene, D gene, clone size, CDR3 protein, CDR3 DNA. D genes are given only for firm matches. The listing skips clone size in some rows; elsewhere it reads once, few, many or a size class.

j_call: TRBJ2-1; v_call: TRBV11-1; d_call: -; clone_size: many; cdr3_aa: CASSRGLSSYNEQFF; cdr3_nt: TGTGCCAGCAGCAGAGGGCTGAGCTCCTACAATGAGCAGTTCTTC
j_call: TRBJ2-1; v_call: TRBV29-1; d_call: -; clone_size: -; cdr3_aa: CSLRLPDYNEQFF; cdr3_nt: TGCAGCCTGCGCCTACCGGACTACAATGAGCAGTTCTTC
j_call: TRBJ2-7; v_call: TRBV12-5; d_call: -; clone_size: -; cdr3_aa: CASGFAAPGDSLGPYEQYF; cdr3_nt: TGTGCTAGTGGTTTCGCCGCCCCGGGGGACAGCCTAGGTCCCTACGAGCAGTACTTC
j_call: TRBJ2-3; v_call: TRBV28; d_call: TRBD1; clone_size: few; cdr3_aa: CASSLIGQAYTDTQYF; cdr3_nt: TGTGCCAGCAGTTTAATCGGACAGGCCTACACAGATACGCAGTATTTT
j_call: TRBJ2-5; v_call: TRBV2; d_call: -; clone_size: few; cdr3_aa: CASSVKGETQYF; cdr3_nt: TGTGCCAGCAGTGTAAAGGGGGAGACCCAGTACTTC
j_call: TRBJ1-2; v_call: TRBV29-1; d_call: TRBD1; clone_size: few; cdr3_aa: CSVRYDGTAMFYGYTF; cdr3_nt: TGCAGCGTCCGATACGACGGGACAGCAATGTTCTATGGCTACACCTTC
j_call: TRBJ2-1; v_call: TRBV6-5; d_call: TRBD1; clone_size: many; cdr3_aa: CASSYRGLDNEQFF; cdr3_nt: TGTGCCAGCAGTTACAGGGGGCTCGACAATGAGCAGTTCTTC
j_call: TRBJ2-7; v_call: TRBV20-1; d_call: -; clone_size: -; cdr3_aa: CSAREGGGNEQYF; cdr3_nt: TGCAGTGCTAGAGAGGGGGGTGGGAACGAGCAGTACTTC
j_call: TRBJ1-2; v_call: TRBV30; d_call: -; clone_size: -; cdr3_aa: CAWSVQRRGYTF; cdr3_nt: TGTGCCTGGAGTGTACAGAGGAGGGGCTACACCTTC
j_call: TRBJ2-1; v_call: TRBV18; d_call: TRBD2; clone_size: -; cdr3_aa: CASSPSLAPTNEQFF; cdr3_nt: TGTGCCAGCTCACCATCACTAGCGCCCACCAATGAGCAGTTCTTC
j_call: TRBJ2-1; v_call: TRBV12-3/TRBV12-4; d_call: TRBD2; clone_size: many; cdr3_aa: CASRARGGEGNEQFF; cdr3_nt: TGTGCCAGCAGGGCCCGGGGGGGGGAAGGCAATGAGCAGTTCTTC
j_call: TRBJ1-4; v_call: TRBV20-1; d_call: -; clone_size: -; cdr3_aa: CSATRPAEGKLFF; cdr3_nt: TGCAGTGCTACCCGGCCTGCGGAAGGAAAACTGTTTTTT
j_call: TRBJ1-4; v_call: TRBV5-1; d_call: -; clone_size: few; cdr3_aa: CASSLVSANEKLFF; cdr3_nt: TGCGCCAGCAGCTTGGTGTCGGCTAATGAAAAACTGTTTTTT
j_call: TRBJ2-3; v_call: TRBV29-1; d_call: TRBD1; clone_size: -; cdr3_aa: CSARGRWTRDTQYF; cdr3_nt: TGCAGCGCCAGGGGGCGGTGGACCAGGGATACGCAGTATTTT
j_call: TRBJ2-7; v_call: TRBV2; d_call: -; clone_size: once; cdr3_aa: CASSASWNEQYF; cdr3_nt: TGTGCCAGCAGTGCAAGCTGGAACGAGCAGTACTTC
j_call: TRBJ2-1; v_call: TRBV4-2; d_call: TRBD2; clone_size: few; cdr3_aa: CASSQSTSGGYNEQFF; cdr3_nt: TGTGCCAGCAGCCAATCTACTAGCGGGGGTTACAATGAGCAGTTCTTC
j_call: TRBJ2-7; v_call: TRBV6-5; d_call: TRBD1; clone_size: few; cdr3_aa: CASSYSRQGAYEQYF; cdr3_nt: TGTGCCAGCAGTTACTCCAGACAGGGGGCTTACGAGCAGTACTTC
j_call: TRBJ2-7; v_call: TRBV24-1; d_call: -; clone_size: -; cdr3_aa: CATSDRTGRKGEQYF; cdr3_nt: TGTGCCACCAGTGACCGCACGGGACGGAAGGGCGAGCAGTACTTC
j_call: TRBJ2-6; v_call: TRBV6-1; d_call: -; clone_size: -; cdr3_aa: CASISRTGANVLTF; cdr3_nt: TGTGCCAGCATTAGCCGTACTGGGGCCAACGTCCTGACTTTC
j_call: TRBJ1-5; v_call: TRBV30; d_call: -; clone_size: once; cdr3_aa: CAWSGDKNSNQPQHF; cdr3_nt: TGTGCCTGGAGTGGGGACAAAAATAGCAATCAGCCCCAGCATTTT
j_call: TRBJ2-3; v_call: TRBV7-7; d_call: TRBD2; clone_size: -; cdr3_aa: CASSPGTRNTDTQYF; cdr3_nt: TGTGCTAGCAGCCCCGGGACTAGGAACACAGATACGCAGTATTTT
j_call: TRBJ2-1; v_call: TRBV11-2; d_call: -; clone_size: -; cdr3_aa: CASSPRSGNNEQFF; cdr3_nt: TGTGCCAGCAGCCCCCGCAGCGGAAACAATGAGCAGTTCTTC
j_call: TRBJ2-5; v_call: TRBV4-2; d_call: -; clone_size: few; cdr3_aa: CASSQAGVFRETQYF; cdr3_nt: TGTGCCAGCAGCCAAGCAGGTGTATTTCGGGAGACCCAGTACTTC
j_call: TRBJ2-1; v_call: TRBV9; d_call: -; clone_size: -; cdr3_aa: CASSPSVGEQFF; cdr3_nt: TGTGCCAGCAGCCCTAGTGTAGGTGAGCAGTTCTTC
j_call: TRBJ2-1; v_call: TRBV3-1; d_call: TRBD2; clone_size: -; cdr3_aa: CASSQELADGSYNEQFF; cdr3_nt: TGTGCCAGCAGCCAAGAACTAGCGGATGGCTCCTACAATGAGCAGTTCTTC
j_call: TRBJ1-1; v_call: TRBV12-3/TRBV12-4; d_call: -; clone_size: -; cdr3_aa: CASSMGSEAFF; cdr3_nt: TGTGCCAGCAGCATGGGGTCCGAAGCTTTCTTT
j_call: TRBJ2-1; v_call: TRBV5-1; d_call: TRBD1; clone_size: -; cdr3_aa: CASSSYRGPSYNEQFF; cdr3_nt: TGCGCCAGCAGCTCGTACAGGGGTCCCTCCTACAATGAGCAGTTCTTC
j_call: TRBJ2-1; v_call: TRBV29-1; d_call: TRBD2; clone_size: once; cdr3_aa: CSVESGTSGRAYNEQFF; cdr3_nt: TGCAGCGTTGAATCGGGAACTAGCGGGAGGGCCTACAATGAGCAGTTCTTC
j_call: TRBJ2-7; v_call: TRBV7-2; d_call: -; clone_size: once; cdr3_aa: CASSPRTGILLEQYF; cdr3_nt: TGTGCCAGCAGCCCCCGGACGGGTATTCTTCTCGAGCAGTACTTC
j_call: TRBJ2-1; v_call: TRBV3-1; d_call: TRBD2; clone_size: -; cdr3_aa: CASSHLGTSGGADEQFF; cdr3_nt: TGTGCCAGCAGCCATCTCGGGACTAGCGGGGGGGCTGATGAGCAGTTCTTC
j_call: TRBJ2-2; v_call: TRBV5-6; d_call: -; clone_size: few; cdr3_aa: CASSLPIGELFF; cdr3_nt: TGTGCCAGCAGCCTACCTATCGGGGAGCTGTTTTTT
j_call: TRBJ2-4; v_call: TRBV21-1; d_call: -; clone_size: -; cdr3_aa: CASSTQTSSFAKNIQYF; cdr3_nt: TGTGCCAGCAGCACCCAGACTAGCTCCTTCGCCAAAAACATTCAGTACTTC
j_call: TRBJ2-1; v_call: TRBV7-6; d_call: TRBD2; clone_size: -; cdr3_aa: CASSPIGGGYNEQFF; cdr3_nt: TGTGCCAGCAGCCCTATAGGCGGGGGCTACAATGAGCAGTTCTTC
j_call: TRBJ2-3; v_call: TRBV25-1; d_call: TRBD1; clone_size: -; cdr3_aa: CASSETTGGTDTQYF; cdr3_nt: TGTGCCAGCAGTGAAACAACAGGGGGCACAGATACGCAGTATTTT
j_call: TRBJ1-1; v_call: TRBV10-3; d_call: -; clone_size: -; cdr3_aa: CAIRSDSLNTEAFF; cdr3_nt: TGTGCCATCAGAAGTGACAGCCTGAACACTGAAGCTTTCTTT
j_call: TRBJ1-1; v_call: TRBV5-1; d_call: -; clone_size: few; cdr3_aa: CASSPGGVDPEAFF; cdr3_nt: TGCGCCAGCAGCCCCGGTGGGGTCGACCCTGAAGCTTTCTTT
j_call: TRBJ2-2; v_call: TRBV20-1; d_call: -; clone_size: -; cdr3_aa: CSAVYSSTGELFF; cdr3_nt: TGCAGTGCTGTTTACAGCTCCACCGGGGAGCTGTTTTTT
j_call: TRBJ2-2; v_call: TRBV10-3; d_call: TRBD2; clone_size: -; cdr3_aa: CAIRTKRGGELFF; cdr3_nt: TGTGCCATCAGGACCAAGCGGGGCGGGGAGCTGTTTTTT
j_call: TRBJ1-1; v_call: TRBV9; d_call: -; clone_size: many; cdr3_aa: CASSPRGTGGTEAFF; cdr3_nt: TGTGCCAGCAGCCCTCGAGGGACGGGAGGCACTGAAGCTTTCTTT
j_call: TRBJ2-4; v_call: TRBV4-2; d_call: -; clone_size: many; cdr3_aa: CASSQDGLIQYF; cdr3_nt: TGTGCCAGCAGCCAAGATGGGCTCATTCAGTACTTC
j_call: TRBJ2-7; v_call: TRBV5-1; d_call: -; clone_size: few; cdr3_aa: CASSLGVAAYYEQYF; cdr3_nt: TGCGCCAGCAGCTTGGGGGTAGCGGCATACTACGAGCAGTACTTC
j_call: TRBJ1-5; v_call: TRBV20-1; d_call: TRBD1; clone_size: -; cdr3_aa: CSASRDSGNQPQHF; cdr3_nt: TGCAGTGCTAGTCGGGACAGTGGCAATCAGCCCCAGCATTTT
j_call: TRBJ2-7; v_call: TRBV10-2; d_call: TRBD2; clone_size: -; cdr3_aa: CASQQGLAGYEQYF; cdr3_nt: TGCGCCAGCCAACAGGGACTAGCGGGCTACGAGCAGTACTTC
j_call: TRBJ2-1; v_call: TRBV10-3; d_call: -; clone_size: few; cdr3_aa: CAISEGTEQFF; cdr3_nt: TGTGCCATCAGTGAGGGTACAGAGCAGTTCTTC
j_call: TRBJ2-5; v_call: TRBV20-1; d_call: -; clone_size: -; cdr3_aa: CSASRPGLETQYF; cdr3_nt: TGCAGTGCTAGCCGACCAGGGTTGGAGACCCAGTACTTC
j_call: TRBJ2-1; v_call: TRBV9; d_call: TRBD2; clone_size: few; cdr3_aa: CASSVAGGLAGANSNEQFF; cdr3_nt: TGTGCCAGCAGCGTAGCTGGGGGGTTAGCGGGAGCAAACTCCAATGAGCAGTTCTTC